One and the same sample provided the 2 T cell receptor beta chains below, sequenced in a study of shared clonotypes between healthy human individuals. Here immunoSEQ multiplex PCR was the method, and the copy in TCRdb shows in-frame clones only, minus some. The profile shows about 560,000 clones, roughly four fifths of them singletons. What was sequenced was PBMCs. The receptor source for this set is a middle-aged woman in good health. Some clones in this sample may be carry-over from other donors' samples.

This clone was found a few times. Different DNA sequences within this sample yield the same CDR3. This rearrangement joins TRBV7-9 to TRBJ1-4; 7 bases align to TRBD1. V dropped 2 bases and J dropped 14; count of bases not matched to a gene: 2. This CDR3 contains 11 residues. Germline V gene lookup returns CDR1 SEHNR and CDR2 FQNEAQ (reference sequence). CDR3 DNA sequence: TGTGCCAGCAGCTTAACAGGGGTGCTGTTTTTT. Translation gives CASSLTGVLFF.

CDR3 residues: CASSPLTETGGDEQYF. The CDR3 DNA reads TGTGCCAGCTCACCCTTGACCGAGACAGGGGGCGACGAGCAGTACTTC. The rearrangement links TRBV18 to TRBJ2-7, with 10 bases identical to TRBD1. J lost 5 bases, V lost 3 bases, and 10 bases had no gene match. CDR3 length: 16 amino acids. In germline, CDR1 is KGHSH, CDR2 LQKENI.